The 17 T cell receptor beta chains below come from one sample, sequenced in a study of ipilimumab plus nivolumab after autologous stem cell transplantation. Assay used: immunoSEQ multiplex PCR; TCRdb lists only in-frame clones, some missing. The sample has some 25,000 clones, just over 85% seen once. Sequences were derived from PBMCs, sampled in a trial of ipilimumab plus nivolumab as post-transplant consolidation. These TCRs come from a male donor with diffuse large B-cell lymphoma.

V and J are TRBV5-1 and TRBJ1-6, with D possibly matching TRBD1 (6 bases). The V gene's germline CDR1 is SGHRS and CDR2 YFSETQ. V was clipped by 4 bases and J by 10 bases, with 18 bases between them. The CDR3 contains 15 residues. The chain's CDR3 is CASSPGGNKRSPLHF. The CDR3 DNA is TGCGCCAGCAGCCCGGGGGGCAACAAACGATCACCCCTCCACTTT. Complete variable domain (other parts from reference TRBV5-1 and TRBJ1-6): KAGVTQTPRYLIKTRGQQVTLSCSPISGHRSVSWYQQTPGQGLQFLFEYFSETQRNKGNFPGRFSGRQFSNSRSEMNVSTLELGDSALYLCASSPGGNKRSPLHFGNGTRLTVT.

The chain is built from TRBV18 and TRBJ2-3, with D uncertain. Trimming removed 2 bases from V and 1 base from J, with 7 bases in between. The length of the CDR3 is 14 residues. Germline V gene data show CDR1 as KGHSH and CDR2 as LQKENI. The CDR3 here is CASSPVSGTDTQYF. CDR3 nucleotide sequence: TGTGCCAGCTCACCAGTCTCGGGCACAGATACGCAGTATTTT. Based on the CDR3 plus reference TRBV18 and TRBJ2-3, the full variable domain is NAGVMQNPRHLVRRRGQEARLRCSPMKGHSHVYWYRQLPEEGLKFMVYLQKENIIDESGMPKERFSAEFPKEGPSILRIQQVVRGDSAAYFCASSPVSGTDTQYFGPGTRLTVL.

V usage is TRBV11-1 and J usage is TRBJ2-1; 10 bases agree with TRBD2. The CDR3 loop spans 15 amino acids. V lost 4 bases to trimming and J lost 4 bases; unmatched junction nucleotides: 4. Germline loops: CDR1 SGHAT, CDR2 FQDESV (reference sequence). The CDR3 DNA reads as TGTGCCAGCAGCTCAACTAGCGGGGAGTACAATGAGCAGTTCTTC. Residues: CASSSTSGEYNEQFF. The variable domain in full, completed from reference TRBV11-1 and TRBJ2-1, reads EAEVAQSPRYKITEKSQAVAFWCDPISGHATLYWYRQILGQGPELLVQFQDESVVDDSQLPKDRFSAERLKGVDSTLKIQPAELGDSAMYLCASSSTSGEYNEQFFGPGTRLTVL.

The chain recombines TRBV19 with TRBJ2-7; D is uncertain. CDR1 is LNHDA, CDR2 SQIVND, per germline (reference sequence). The CDR3 runs 13 residues. Trimming cost V 5 bases and J 0 bases, with 8 bases left between them. The CDR3 region is CASSSLDSYEQYF. The CDR3 DNA is TGTGCCAGTAGTTCGCTCGACTCCTACGAGCAGTACTTC.

The chain combines TRBV7-2 with TRBJ2-7; TRBD1 matches 7 bases. Germline loops: CDR1 SGHTA, CDR2 FQGNSA. V was pared by 1 base and J by 3 bases, with 6 bases of the junction left unmatched. The CDR3 contains 15 residues. CDR3 nucleotide sequence: TGTGCCAGCAGCTTAGTGTCTACAGGGGACTACGAGCAGTACTTC. As protein: CASSLVSTGDYEQYF.

The V and J genes are TRBV18 and TRBJ2-5, with no clear D. Trimming removed 5 bases at V and 1 base at J, with 14 bases between. CDR3 length: 15 amino acids. In germline, CDR1 is KGHSH, CDR2 LQKENI. CDR3 nucleotide sequence: TGTGCCAGCTCAACCCTCGCAGGCCTCCAAGAGACCCAGTACTTC. This gives the protein CASSTLAGLQETQYF.

The chain joins TRBV5-5 to TRBJ1-2, with 7 bases fitting TRBD1. Germline CDR1 SGHKS, CDR2 YYEKEE (reference sequence). The V gene end was trimmed by 0 bases and the J gene end by 3 bases; junction bases not matched to a gene: 5. The CDR3 spans 15 residues. CDR3 nucleotides: TGTGCCAGCAGCTTGGGGGGGACAGAGCACTATGGCTACACCTTC. Its translation is CASSLGGTEHYGYTF.

The chain employs TRBV9 and TRBJ2-2; D is perhaps TRBD2 (6 bases). The V end lost 0 bases, the J end lost 1 base, and 10 bases lay between the germline ends. CDR3 length: 16 amino acids. Germline assignment: CDR1 SGDLS and CDR2 YYNGEE. The CDR3 spells CASSVGPGGNTGELFF. The CDR3 bases are TGTGCCAGCAGCGTAGGCCCCGGGGGGAACACCGGGGAGCTGTTTTTT.

V gene TRBV5-4 combines with J gene TRBJ2-4; D might be TRBD1 (6 bases). Germline lookup yields CDR1 SGHNT and CDR2 YYREEE (reference sequence). CDR3 length: 15 residues. V was shortened by 4 bases and J by 0 bases, with 11 bases between the two germline ends. CDR3 loop: CASSGGSLAKNIQYF. CDR3 DNA: TGTGCCAGCAGCGGGGGCAGCCTAGCCAAAAACATTCAGTACTTC.

V is TRBV7-3 and J is TRBJ2-3; D call uncertain. V lost 8 bases and J lost 1, with 16 bases in between. The CDR3 contains 15 residues. CDR1 and CDR2 from the germline V gene are SGHTA and FQGTGA. CDR3 amino acids: CASSKVAGRTDTQYF. The CDR3 DNA follows: TGTGCCAGCTCAAAGGTTGCAGGCCGCACAGATACGCAGTATTTT. The full variable domain, rest sourced from reference TRBV7-3 and TRBJ2-3, is GAGVSQTPSNKVTEKGKYVELRCDPISGHTALYWYRQSLGQGPEFLIYFQGTGAADDSGLPNDRFFAVRPEGSVSTLKIQRTERGDSAVYLCASSKVAGRTDTQYFGPGTRLTVL.

The V and J genes are TRBV5-1 and TRBJ2-7; no reliable D call. With 4 bases removed from V and 2 bases from J, the gap between germline ends came to 10 bases. This CDR3 contains 13 residues. Germline V gene data show CDR1 as SGHRS and CDR2 as YFSETQ. The DNA of the CDR3 is TGCGCCAGCAGCCCCGGTCCGGCCTACGAGCAGTACTTC. It translates to CASSPGPAYEQYF.

This sequence joins TRBV2 and TRBJ2-5; the D is unclear. The V gene's germline CDR1 is SNHLY and CDR2 FYNNEI. V shed 6 bases and J shed 5 bases, with 10 bases lying between them. The CDR3 extends over 12 amino acids. The CDR3 loop reads CASSDSGETQYF. The CDR3 nucleotides are TGTGCCAGCAGCGACTCCGGGGAGACCCAGTACTTC. Variable domain in full (rest from reference TRBV2 and TRBJ2-5): EPEVTQTPSHQVTQMGQEVILRCVPISNHLYFYWYRQILGQKVEFLVSFYNNEISEKSEIFDDQFSVERPDGSNFTLKIRSTKLEDSAMYFCASSDSGETQYFGPGTRLLVL.

The chain is built from TRBV5-5 and TRBJ2-1, with no clear D. Deletions cut 1 base from V and 6 bases from J, with 17 bases between. The CDR3 has 16 residues. Germline V lookup: CDR1 SGHKS, CDR2 YYEKEE (reference sequence). The CDR3 DNA reads as TGTGCCAGCAGCTTGTGGGTCGCTAGACCCGGCAATGAGCAGTTCTTC. This codes for CASSLWVARPGNEQFF.

This chain joins TRBV4-2 and TRBJ2-5; 8 nucleotides line up with TRBD1. Germline assignment: CDR1 LGHNA and CDR2 YNFKEQ. The trim removed 3 bases at V and 1 base at J, leaving 13 bases unmatched. The CDR3 loop spans 18 amino acids. The CDR3 DNA follows: TGTGCCAGCAGCCACTCAACCTCCGGGACAGGATCCCAAGAGACCCAGTACTTC. Its translation is CASSHSTSGTGSQETQYF.

The CDR3 DNA reads TGTGCCAGCAGGGAGGGGGGATACACAGATACGCAGTATTTT. As protein: CASREGGYTDTQYF. The V and J genes are TRBV7-2 and TRBJ2-3; TRBD1 or TRBD2 may be the D gene (6 bases each). With 6 bases removed from V and 2 bases from J, the gap between germline ends came to 12 bases. The germline CDR1 and CDR2 sequences are SGHTA and FQGNSA. CDR3 length: 14 amino acids. Together with reference TRBV7-2 and TRBJ2-3, the CDR3 gives the full variable domain: GAGVSQSPSNKVTEKGKDVELRCDPISGHTALYWYRQSLGQGLEFLIYFQGNSAPDKSGLPSDRFSAERTGGSVSTLTIQRTQQEDSAVYLCASREGGYTDTQYFGPGTRLTVL.

This sequence joins TRBV4-2 and TRBJ2-3; no definite D call. From germline, CDR1 is LGHNA and CDR2 YNFKEQ. The length of the CDR3 is 15 residues. The V end was cut by 2 bases, the J end by 2 bases, with 11 bases between. In DNA, the CDR3 is TGTGCCAGCAGCCAAAGGGCGTTCTTCACAGATACGCAGTATTTT. Its protein is CASSQRAFFTDTQYF.

This clone appeared a few times. V gene TRBV7-9 combines with J gene TRBJ1-2; D may be TRBD1 (5 bases). Germline CDR1 and CDR2: SEHNR and FQNEAQ (reference sequence). V lost 7 bases to trimming and J lost 6 bases, with 18 bases between them. The CDR3 is made up of 14 amino acids. CDR3 nucleotide sequence: TGTGCCAGCACCAATGGTCAGGGTCTTAATGGCTACACCTTC. Residues: CASTNGQGLNGYTF.